A single sample gave rise to the 31 T cell receptor beta chains below, sequenced in a study of blood T cell repertoires in COVID-19. Here immunoSEQ multiplex PCR was the method, and the copy in TCRdb shows in-frame clones only, minus some. The sample yields fewer than 250,000 clones, less than 90% seen once. Sequenced: peripheral blood. The origin of the receptors is a woman of 80 years or more with COVID-19, enrolled during active disease.

The chain couples TRBV6-1 to TRBJ2-3; maybe TRBD2 (5 bases). CDR3 length: 16 amino acids. Germline V gene lookup returns CDR1 MNHNS and CDR2 SASEGT. Trimming pared 4 bases from V and 0 bases from J, leaving 14 bases between. The CDR3 DNA sequence: TGTGCCAGCAGTGGTGGTGGAGCGGTGAGCACAGATACGCAGTATTTT. It specifies CASSGGGAVSTDTQYF.

The chain uses TRBV6-2 or TRBV6-3 and TRBJ2-1; the match to TRBD2 covers 8 bases. CDR3 length: 15 amino acids. Germline V gives CDR1 MNHEY, CDR2 SVGEGT. V lost 5 bases to trimming and J lost 8 bases; unmatched junction nucleotides: 11. CDR3 nucleotide sequence: TGTGCCAGCAGTGGAGAAGCGGGGGTGGGCTATGAGCAGTTCTTC. This codes for CASSGEAGVGYEQFF.

This clone was detected only once. Here the CDR3 reads CAWRSTGQETQYF. In DNA, the CDR3 is TGTGCCTGGAGATCGACAGGGCAAGAGACCCAGTACTTC. The rearrangement uses TRBV30 and TRBJ2-5, with 7 bases identical to TRBD1. Per the germline V gene, CDR1 is GTSNPN and CDR2 is SVGIG (reference sequence). The CDR3 covers 13 residues. Trimming removed 3 bases from V and 2 bases from J; junction bases left unmatched: 3. The full variable domain, completed using reference TRBV30 and TRBJ2-5, is SQTIHQWPATLVQPVGSPLSLECTVEGTSNPNLYWYRQAAGRGLQLLFYSVGIGQISSEVPQNLSASRPQDRQFILSSKKLLLSDSGFYLCAWRSTGQETQYFGPGTRLLVL.

The chain uses TRBV24-1 and TRBJ2-1; 9 positions match TRBD1. Per the germline V gene, CDR1 is KGHDR and CDR2 is SFDVKD. V gave up 1 base and J gave up 6 bases; unmatched junction bases: 9. CDR3 size: 17 residues. The CDR3 reads CATSDFGTGNLGNEQFF. The DNA of the CDR3 is TGTGCCACCAGTGATTTCGGGACAGGGAATCTTGGCAATGAGCAGTTCTTC.

This clone showed up just once. The genes are TRBV15 and TRBJ1-5; D is unclear. CDR3 length: 14 residues. CDR1 is LNHNV, CDR2 YYDKDF, per germline (reference sequence). Trimming left V 0 bases short and J 4 bases short, with 7 bases between. This chain's CDR3 is CATSRDGRNQPQHF. Written as DNA, the CDR3 is TGTGCCACCAGCAGAGATGGGAGGAATCAGCCCCAGCATTTT.

The chain uses TRBV11-1 and TRBJ1-3; D possibly corresponds to TRBD1 (6 bases). Germline-derived CDR1 and CDR2 are SGHAT and FQDESV (reference sequence). The ends were cut back, 6 bases at V and 4 bases at J, with 10 bases in the middle. The CDR3 is made up of 13 amino acids. CDR3 nucleotide sequence: TGTGCCAGCAGGCAGACAGGAGGAAACACCATATATTTT. Its translation is CASRQTGGNTIYF.

On this clone itself: Other DNA variants within this sample encode the same CDR3. The genes are TRBV19 and TRBJ1-5; no clear D gene. CDR1 and CDR2 from the germline V gene are LNHDA and SQIVND (reference sequence). V was pared by 5 bases and J by 0 bases, with 8 bases between. The length of the CDR3 is 14 residues. The CDR3 reads CASSRGSSNQPQHF. As DNA, the CDR3 is TGTGCCAGTAGTCGAGGTTCTAGCAATCAGCCCCAGCATTTT.

J is TRBJ2-3 and V is TRBV3-1 (or the pseudogene TRBV3-2), with D possibly TRBD2 on 7 matching bases. Germline CDR1 reads LGHDT; CDR2 reads YNNKEL (reference sequence). V lost 3 bases to trimming and J lost 4 bases, with 14 bases between them. The CDR3 loop spans 15 amino acids. This CDR3 is CASSQGGLAADTQYF. The CDR3, as DNA: TGTGCCAGCAGCCAGGGGGGGCTAGCGGCAGATACGCAGTATTTT.

This rearrangement joins TRBV7-3 to TRBJ2-3; perhaps TRBD2 as D (5 bases). There are 12 residues in the CDR3. CDR1 and CDR2 from the germline V gene are SGHTA and FQGTGA. V lost 5 bases and J 12 bases, leaving 15 bases between the germline ends. CDR3 sequence (DNA): TGTGCCAGCAGCGCCTCGGGGTCGGTACAGTATTTT. It codes for CASSASGSVQYF.

The chain combines TRBV3-1 (or the pseudogene TRBV3-2) with TRBJ1-2; 9 bases agree with TRBD1. Trimming removed 4 bases from V and 2 bases from J; junction bases left unmatched: 5. The germline V gene has CDR1 LGHDT and CDR2 YNNKEL (reference sequence). The CDR3 runs to 15 residues. This chain's CDR3 is CASSPGTGTNYGYTF. The DNA for the CDR3 is TGTGCCAGCAGCCCAGGGACAGGGACAAACTATGGCTACACCTTC.

The J gene is TRBJ2-2, the V gene TRBV7-2, with TRBD2 matching over 12 bases. Trimming removed 0 bases from V and 4 bases from J; junction bases left unmatched: 9. CDR1 SGHTA and CDR2 FQGNSA come from the germline V gene. The CDR3 runs 19 residues. Here the CDR3 reads CASSLASLAGGPSTGELFF. The DNA for the CDR3 is TGTGCCAGCAGCTTAGCCTCCCTAGCGGGGGGGCCTAGCACCGGGGAGCTGTTTTTT.

This clone has a single count. The chain is built from TRBV19 and TRBJ1-1, with a weak D call TRBD1 (6 bases). V was cut by 4 bases and J by 2 bases, with 11 bases left in between. Germline CDR1 reads LNHDA; CDR2 reads SQIVND (reference sequence). The CDR3 has 14 amino acids. The CDR3 is CASSSDRTNTEAFF. The CDR3 DNA reads as TGTGCCAGTAGTAGCGACAGGACCAACACTGAAGCTTTCTTT.

V gene TRBV28 combines with J gene TRBJ2-1; 9 bases match TRBD2. Trimming removed 6 bases from V and 8 bases from J; junction bases left unmatched: 11. Germline CDR1 and CDR2: MDHEN and SYDVKM. This CDR3 comprises 15 residues. CDR3 in amino acids: CASSNPSGEGHEQFF. As DNA, the CDR3 is TGTGCCAGCAGCAACCCTAGCGGGGAGGGCCATGAGCAGTTCTTC.

The rearrangement joins TRBV3-1 (or the pseudogene TRBV3-2) to TRBJ2-2, with D possibly being TRBD1 (5 bases). The V gene's germline CDR1 is LGHDT and CDR2 YNNKEL (reference sequence). The CDR3 extends over 14 amino acids. V gave up 5 bases and J gave up 0 bases, with 7 bases separating them. The DNA for the CDR3 is TGTGCCAGCAGCACGACAGCGAACACCGGGGAGCTGTTTTTT. Translated, it gives CASSTTANTGELFF.

V gene TRBV27 combines with J gene TRBJ2-3; TRBD2 matches at 11 bases. V trimming: 3 bases; J trimming: 2 bases; junction bases outside the gene matches: 4. The CDR3 contains 16 residues. In germline, CDR1 is MNHEY, CDR2 SMNVEV (reference sequence). CDR3 amino acids: CASSFRTSGSTDTQYF. The CDR3 DNA is TGTGCCAGCAGTTTCCGGACTAGCGGGTCCACAGATACGCAGTATTTT.

This chain uses TRBV6-1 with TRBJ1-5; tentatively, D is TRBD1 (6 bases). The CDR3 contains 17 residues. V was pared by 1 base and J by 2 bases, with 15 bases between. Germline CDR1 MNHNS, CDR2 SASEGT. The CDR3 sequence is CASSEVAPQGGNQPQHF. The CDR3 DNA sequence: TGTGCCAGCAGTGAAGTAGCCCCACAGGGTGGCAATCAGCCCCAGCATTTT.

This chain joins TRBV15 and TRBJ1-1; D unclear. The V end lost 3 bases, the J end lost 5 bases, and 22 bases lay between the germline ends. Germline V gives CDR1 LNHNV, CDR2 YYDKDF (reference sequence). The CDR3 is 17 residues long. CDR3 protein: CATSSGEFGLSRTEAFF. The DNA of the CDR3 is TGTGCCACCAGCAGCGGAGAATTCGGACTTTCGCGAACTGAAGCTTTCTTT.

The chain combines TRBV3-1 (or the pseudogene TRBV3-2) with TRBJ1-5; 8 bases line up with TRBD1. J lost 9 bases, V lost 4 bases, and 2 bases had no gene match. The CDR3 is made up of 12 amino acids. CDR1 is LGHDT and CDR2 is YNNKEL in the germline V gene (reference sequence). Here the CDR3 reads CASSLGTGPQHF. The CDR3 region has the DNA TGTGCCAGCAGCCTAGGGACAGGGCCCCAGCATTTT.

Notes on this clone: One junction end does not reproduce the germline sequence, and a read error may be involved. The gene calls are TRBV24-1 and TRBJ2-1; D may be TRBD1 (5 bases). Germline CDR1 and CDR2: KGHDR and SFDVKD. The CDR3 runs to 15 residues. CDR3 amino acids: CATGDPRREDNEQFF. The CDR3 coding sequence is TGTGCCACCGGTGATCCCCGCAGGGAAGACAATGAGCAGTTCTTC.

The chain couples TRBV12-3 or TRBV12-4 to TRBJ2-1; 7 bases line up with TRBD1. The CDR3 sequence is 13 residues long. The ends lost 6 bases at V and 4 bases at J; junction bases unmatched: 3. CDR3 DNA sequence: TGTGCCAGCAGCCCACAGGGGTACAATGAGCAGTTCTTC. Translated: CASSPQGYNEQFF.

In its sample, this clone was seen a few times. This chain links TRBV9 with TRBJ1-1; a possible D gene is TRBD1 (6 bases). Germline CDR1 SGDLS, CDR2 YYNGEE. Trimming pared 0 bases from V and 0 bases from J, leaving 9 bases between. CDR3 length: 15 amino acids. The CDR3 loop reads CASSVAGALNTEAFF. In DNA, the CDR3 is TGTGCCAGCAGCGTAGCAGGGGCCTTGAACACTGAAGCTTTCTTT.

The chain recombines TRBV12-3 or TRBV12-4 with TRBJ2-1; D is perhaps TRBD2 (5 bases). Trimming took 3 bases from V and 5 from J, leaving 8 bases between them. The CDR3 consists of 13 residues. The CDR3 is CASSFWRNNEQFF. In DNA form, the CDR3 reads TGTGCCAGCAGTTTTTGGAGGAACAATGAGCAGTTCTTC.

The gene calls are TRBV6-4 and TRBJ1-2, with 12 bases matching TRBD1. V gave up 10 bases and J gave up 8 bases; unmatched junction bases: 5. The CDR3 totals 12 residues. CDR1 MRHNA and CDR2 SNTAGT come from the germline V gene. CDR3 sequence reads: CATRDRGRGYTF. The CDR3 bases are TGTGCCACCCGGGACAGGGGGCGAGGCTACACCTTC.

CDR3 DNA sequence: TGTGCCAGCAGTTACACCATAGGACAGGGAAGTTCACCCCTCCACTTT. Its translation: CASSYTIGQGSSPLHF. The chain couples TRBV6-5 to TRBJ1-6; 8 bases fit TRBD1. The CDR3 runs to 16 residues. Germline values: CDR1 MNHEY, CDR2 SVGAGI. Unmatched junction bases numbered 9, after V lost 2 bases and J lost 9 bases.

A note on this clone: This sample also contains other DNA sequences that code for the same CDR3. V gene TRBV5-1 combines with J gene TRBJ1-6; D unclear. CDR3 length equals 13 residues. Per germline, CDR1 SGHRS and CDR2 YFSETQ. V lost 0 bases to trimming and J lost 8 bases, with 6 bases between them. The CDR3 DNA reads TGCGCCAGCAGCTTGGCCGGTTATTCACCCCTCCACTTT. Translating gives CASSLAGYSPLHF.

This clone was detected only a few times. The sample holds other DNA sequences that translate to the same CDR3. J is TRBJ1-2 and V is TRBV20-1, with 7 bases that match TRBD1. The CDR3 has 13 amino acids. Germline CDR1 reads DFQATT; CDR2 reads SNEGSKA (reference sequence). V dropped 3 bases and J dropped 2; count of bases not matched to a gene: 3. The CDR3 loop is CSASQGVNYGYTF. Written as DNA, the CDR3 is TGCAGTGCTAGTCAGGGGGTCAACTATGGCTACACCTTC.

Worth noting for this clone: Other DNA sequences from this sample encode an identical CDR3 as well. The chain uses TRBV3-1 (or the pseudogene TRBV3-2) and TRBJ1-5; TRBD1 aligns across 11 bases. This CDR3 contains 14 residues. Trimming took 3 bases from V and 6 from J; bases not matched to a gene: 1. Germline-derived CDR1 and CDR2 are LGHDT and YNNKEL (reference sequence). The CDR3 is CASSQGQGGQPQHF. CDR3 coding DNA: TGTGCCAGCAGCCAGGGACAGGGGGGTCAGCCCCAGCATTTT.

The CDR3 region has the DNA TGTGCCAGCAGCTTATCCATCCGCGCGGGGGGCACAGATACGCAGTATTTT. Translating gives CASSLSIRAGGTDTQYF. This sequence joins TRBV7-2 and TRBJ2-3, with TRBD2 matching over 7 bases. The CDR3 is 17 amino acids. CDR1 is SGHTA, CDR2 FQGNSA, per germline. Trimming cost V 2 bases and J 1 base; bases outside gene matches: 9.

J is TRBJ2-7 and V is TRBV5-4, with a weak D call TRBD2 (6 bases). The germline CDR1 and CDR2 sequences are SGHNT and YYREEE (reference sequence). V lost 5 bases and J 6 bases, leaving 18 bases between the germline ends. The CDR3 spans 14 residues. This CDR3 reads CASSPGTFNFEQYF. In DNA, the CDR3 is TGTGCCAGCAGTCCCGGGACTTTTAATTTCGAGCAGTACTTC. The full variable domain, completed using reference TRBV5-4 and TRBJ2-7, is ETGVTQSPTHLIKTRGQQVTLRCSSQSGHNTVSWYQQALGQGPQFIFQYYREEENGRGNFPPRFSGLQFPNYSSELNVNALELDDSALYLCASSPGTFNFEQYFGPGTRLTVT.

V usage is TRBV6-5 and J usage is TRBJ1-2; 9 nucleotides agree with TRBD1. Trimming cost V 9 bases and J 2 bases; bases outside gene matches: 7. Germline V lookup: CDR1 MNHEY, CDR2 SVGAGI. This CDR3 is 14 amino acids long. CDR3 sequence (DNA): TGTGCCAGTGAAGGACAGGGGCCCAACTATGGCTACACCTTC. Its protein product is CASEGQGPNYGYTF.

The chain employs TRBV3-1 (or the pseudogene TRBV3-2) and TRBJ1-3; D remains ambiguous. V gave up 3 bases and J gave up 0 bases, with 15 bases separating them. Germline loops: CDR1 LGHDT, CDR2 YNNKEL (reference sequence). The CDR3 is 17 residues long. The CDR3 DNA reads TGTGCCAGCAGCCAGAAACTCCTCGGTCGCTCTGGAAACACCATATATTTT. Residues: CASSQKLLGRSGNTIYF.